These 17 T cell receptor beta chains came from one sample sequenced in a study of blood T cell repertoires in COVID-19. Method: immunoSEQ multiplex PCR; TCRdb's copy keeps in-frame clones and lacks some. The data contain about 100,000 clones, about 84% of them singletons. Sequenced sample: peripheral blood. The receptors were sampled from a human donor in a cohort sampled during active COVID-19.

This chain connects TRBV12-3 or TRBV12-4 to TRBJ2-2; no firm D call. The CDR3 spans 12 residues. Trimming shortened V by 1 base and J by 6 bases, and 3 bases separated the two germline ends. The CDR3 spells CASSLVSGELFF. The CDR3 DNA sequence: TGTGCCAGCAGTTTAGTCTCCGGGGAGCTGTTTTTT.

The chain uses TRBV6-4 and TRBJ2-2, with 10 bases fitting TRBD2. The germline CDR1 and CDR2 sequences are MRHNA and SNTAGT. Unmatched junction bases numbered 3, after V lost 2 bases and J lost 6 bases. There are 15 residues in the CDR3. The CDR3 DNA sequence: TGTGCCAGCAGTGACAGCGGGGGGGCCTCCGGGGAGCTGTTTTTT. Translated, it gives CASSDSGGASGELFF.

The chain couples TRBV5-6 to TRBJ2-3; D is perhaps TRBD2 (5 bases). The CDR3 sequence is 16 residues long. Germline lookup yields CDR1 SGHDT and CDR2 YYEEEE. Between the trimmed V and J ends, which lost 0 bases and 2 bases, there was a span of 13 bases. CDR3 DNA: TGTGCCAGCAGCTTGGCTCGGACTCAACACACAGATACGCAGTATTTT. It specifies CASSLARTQHTDTQYF.

The rearrangement joins TRBV6-5 to TRBJ2-7, with D perhaps matching TRBD2 (5 bases). Germline CDR1 and CDR2: MNHEY and SVGAGI. V lost 0 bases and J 7 bases, leaving 13 bases between the germline ends. CDR3 length: 14 amino acids. CDR3 in amino acids: CASSYSPGSGEQYF. CDR3 DNA: TGTGCCAGCAGTTACTCCCCAGGCTCGGGAGAGCAGTACTTC.

The CDR3: CASSLAGRYGEQYF. The CDR3 DNA sequence: TGTGCCAGCAGCTTGGCAGGGCGTTATGGCGAGCAGTACTTC. The genes are TRBV7-2 and TRBJ2-7; D is perhaps TRBD1 (5 bases). Germline values: CDR1 SGHTA, CDR2 FQGNSA. V lost 3 bases and J lost 6, with 15 bases in between. The CDR3 sequence is 14 residues long. The variable domain in full, with the rest retrieved from reference TRBV7-2 and TRBJ2-7, is GAGVSQSPSNKVTEKGKDVELRCDPISGHTALYWYRQSLGQGLEFLIYFQGNSAPDKSGLPSDRFSAERTGGSVSTLTIQRTQQEDSAVYLCASSLAGRYGEQYFGPGTRLTVT.

The rearrangement uses TRBV5-1 and TRBJ2-5, with a possible D match to TRBD1 (5 bases). The CDR3 extends over 13 amino acids. V was pared by 4 bases and J by 7 bases, with 14 bases between. CDR1 is SGHRS, CDR2 YFSETQ, per germline. This chain's CDR3 is CASSADSQGTQYF. The CDR3 DNA is TGCGCCAGCAGCGCCGACAGTCAGGGGACCCAGTACTTC.

The chain joins TRBV3-1 (or the pseudogene TRBV3-2) to TRBJ2-1, with a possible D match to TRBD1 (6 bases). The germline V gene has CDR1 LGHDT and CDR2 YNNKEL (reference sequence). CDR3 length: 12 residues. Trimming stripped 3 bases from V and 7 bases from J, with 7 bases between. For the CDR3, the DNA is TGTGCCAGCAGCCATCAGGGGAATGAGCAGTTCTTC. This translates into CASSHQGNEQFF.

J is TRBJ1-1 and V is TRBV2; 10 bases match TRBD1. This CDR3 has 14 residues. Germline lookup yields CDR1 SNHLY and CDR2 FYNNEI. After removal of 6 bases from V and 6 bases from J, the junction contained 7 bases not matched to a gene. The CDR3 here is CASRDDRGQAEAFF. The CDR3 DNA follows: TGTGCCAGCAGAGATGACAGGGGGCAGGCTGAAGCTTTCTTT.

This clone was seen only a few times. This rearrangement joins TRBV7-8 to TRBJ1-2, with 9 bases identical to TRBD1. The germline CDR1 and CDR2 sequences are SGHVS and FQNEAQ. With 5 bases clipped from V and 4 bases from J, the junction kept 5 bases outside the gene matches. CDR3 length: 14 amino acids. This CDR3 is CASSTGQGRYGYTF. For the CDR3, the DNA is TGTGCCAGCAGCACCGGACAGGGGCGCTATGGCTACACCTTC.

The V and J genes are TRBV6-2 or TRBV6-3 and TRBJ1-1; D not resolved. V was shortened by 5 bases and J by 4 bases, with 11 bases between the two germline ends. CDR3 size: 13 residues. Germline V gives CDR1 MNHEY, CDR2 SVGEGT. CDR3 residues: CASSTDFATEAFF. DNA for the CDR3: TGTGCCAGCAGTACGGACTTTGCCACTGAAGCTTTCTTT.

DNA of the CDR3: TGTGCCAGCACGACAGGGGACCTTAGCAATCAGCCCCAGCATTTT. It translates to CASTTGDLSNQPQHF. The chain employs TRBV6-6 and TRBJ1-5; TRBD1 aligns across 8 bases. Germline V lookup: CDR1 MNHNY, CDR2 SVGAGI (reference sequence). The length of the CDR3 is 15 residues. The V and J ends lost 7 bases and 0 bases, in that order; junction bases with no gene match: 5.

The V gene is TRBV6-5, the J gene TRBJ1-3; D unclear. Germline V CDR1 and CDR2: MNHEY, SVGAGI. Trimming cost V 2 bases and J 1 base, with 6 bases left between them. CDR3 size: 14 residues. The CDR3 sequence is CASSYRESGNTIYF. In nucleotides, the CDR3 is TGTGCCAGCAGTTACAGGGAGTCTGGAAACACCATATATTTT.

The rearrangement uses TRBV11-1 and TRBJ1-1, with 12 bases identical to TRBD1. Germline values: CDR1 SGHAT, CDR2 FQDESV (reference sequence). The V gene end was trimmed by 6 bases and the J gene end by 3 bases; junction bases not matched to a gene: 8. The CDR3 consists of 16 residues. CDR3 DNA sequence: TGTGCCAGCAGTCAGGGACAGGGGGCATCGTACACTGAAGCTTTCTTT. It codes for CASSQGQGASYTEAFF.

The chain joins TRBV7-2 to TRBJ2-3; 15 bases are shared with TRBD2. The CDR3 is made up of 17 amino acids. The ends lost 5 bases at V and 5 bases at J; junction bases unmatched: 8. Germline V CDR1 and CDR2: SGHTA, FQGNSA. CDR3 nucleotide sequence: TGTGCCAGCAGCAGAGGACTAGCGGGGGGGCCGGGAGATACGCAGTATTTT. Amino acid sequence: CASSRGLAGGPGDTQYF.

The chain couples TRBV23-1 to TRBJ2-7; 8 bases match TRBD1. TRBV23-1 counts as an open reading frame of uncertain function. Losses at the gene ends were 4 bases for V and 6 bases for J; bases not matched to a gene: 11. The CDR3 sequence is 15 residues long. In nucleotides, the CDR3 is TGCGCCAGCAGTCGGCCGGGACAGGCCGCACGCGAGCAGTACTTC. Its protein product is CASSRPGQAAREQYF.

The chain carries TRBV19 and TRBJ1-4; no reliable D call. This CDR3 is 13 amino acids long. Germline V CDR1 and CDR2: LNHDA, SQIVND (reference sequence). Between the trimmed V and J ends, which lost 5 bases and 8 bases, there was a span of 12 bases. This CDR3 reads CASSPRYREKLFF. The CDR3, as DNA: TGTGCCAGTAGTCCCCGCTACCGCGAAAAACTGTTTTTT.

J is TRBJ2-3 and V is TRBV7-9; D not certain. V was shortened by 4 bases and J by 0 bases, with 17 bases between the two germline ends. Germline CDR1 reads SEHNR; CDR2 reads FQNEAQ (reference sequence). The CDR3 consists of 17 residues. The CDR3 spells CASSSLLDGASTDTQYF. The CDR3 DNA sequence: TGTGCCAGCAGCTCCCTCTTAGATGGTGCAAGCACAGATACGCAGTATTTT.